The sequence of this T cell receptor beta chain was determined in a study of post-analysis software for immune sequencing data (dated by TCRdb to 2013 to 2016). A note on the overall study: Disease courses on record covered relapsing-remitting, secondary progressive and progressive-relapsing multiple sclerosis, though some patients had no subtype annotation. The patient repertoires were compared against 11 previously published healthy control repertoires obtained from donors aged roughly 6 to 28 years. A subset of samples was prepared in parallel using single-end sample barcoding, then pooled and co-amplified after Illumina adapter ligation. Findings and caveats that apply to the study as a whole: Compared with controls, multiple sclerosis patients had significantly lower normalized Chao1 diversity, a finding suggesting substantial peripheral T-cell clonal expansion. Direct clustering with F measure revealed strong co-clustering of samples prepared in the same batch, which led to a batch-effect correction. The multiple sclerosis patient group was slightly younger than the control group. About 5 TRBV segments, including TRBV5-6, TRBV5-1 and TRBV20-1, were significantly more frequent in patients than controls.

TCR beta repertoires were profiled from peripheral blood of approximately 13 young patients with multiple sclerosis to demonstrate the VDJtools post-analysis software. The patients with multiple sclerosis were children and adolescents between about 6 and 17 years of age. Including cysteine and phenylalanine, the CDR3 has 14 amino acids. Of all the DNA, just the CDR3 is kept, 42 bases in frame from base 1. A distance of 12 bases separates the germline ends of V and J, which lose 5 bases and 3 bases respectively. Library method: PCR. The sequencer listed for this sample is Illumina HiSeq 2500. To reduce PCR and sequencing biases, unique molecular identifiers were incorporated into the TCR beta cDNA libraries. Approximately 500,000 cDNA molecules were obtained for every 1 to 10 million input T cells, so each molecule roughly corresponded to one T cell. The same protocol used for the earlier healthy control dataset was applied to prepare and sequence the patient libraries. Within a given batch, samples were prepared together, multiplexed and sequenced on the same HiSeq lane. Per the authors' processing: MIGEC was used to process the raw barcoded reads, and molecular identifier groups with only a single read were discarded before consensus assembly and CDR3 extraction. VDJtools was used for post-analysis of the clonotype tables, and diversity was normalized by down-sampling every dataset to the size of the smallest sample. To correct batch-related cross-sample contamination, repertoire overlap clustering matched CDR3 amino acid sequences but not nucleotide sequences. Using fastp trimming at Q25 and MiXCR clonotype assembly, TCRdb reanalyzed the public sequencing data and kept in-frame beta chains. Rows are combined by CDR3 protein, so each entry shows the most common genes and DNA. TCRdb, not the authors, supplied the V and J calls. Present in this sample are approximately 730,000 distinct CDR3 sequences, more than 45% of which were seen just once. The ten largest clonotypes hold around 4.7% of the sample.

This clonotype was seen only a few times. The clone's antigen remains unknown. The sample holds no much larger clone one base away, and base qualities are not on file. The V and J segments used are TRBV12-3 or TRBV12-4 and TRBJ2-3, and TRBD2 may be the D gene, going by 6 matching bases. What was sequenced was blood. This TCR derives from a girl between 10 and 17 years old with multiple sclerosis. The CDR3 protein sequence reads: CASSRPTRTDTQYF. The DNA sequence is TGTGCCAGCAGTCGTCCGACTAGAACAGATACGCAGTATTTT.